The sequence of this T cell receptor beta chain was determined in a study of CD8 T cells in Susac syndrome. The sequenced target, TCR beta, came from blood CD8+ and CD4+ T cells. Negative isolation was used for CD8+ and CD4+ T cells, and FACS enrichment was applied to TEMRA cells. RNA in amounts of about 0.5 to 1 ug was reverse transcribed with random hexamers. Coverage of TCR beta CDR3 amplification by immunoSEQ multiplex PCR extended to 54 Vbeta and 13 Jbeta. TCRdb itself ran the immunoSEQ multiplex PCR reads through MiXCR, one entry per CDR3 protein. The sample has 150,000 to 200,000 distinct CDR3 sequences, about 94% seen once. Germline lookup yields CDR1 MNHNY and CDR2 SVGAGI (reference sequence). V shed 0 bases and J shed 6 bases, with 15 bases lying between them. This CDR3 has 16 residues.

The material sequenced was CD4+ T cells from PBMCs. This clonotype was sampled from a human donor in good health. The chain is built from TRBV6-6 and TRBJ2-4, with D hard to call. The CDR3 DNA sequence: TGTGCCAGCAGTTACTCGACTCCTCAATTAGGAAACATTCAGTACTTC. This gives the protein CASSYSTPQLGNIQYF.